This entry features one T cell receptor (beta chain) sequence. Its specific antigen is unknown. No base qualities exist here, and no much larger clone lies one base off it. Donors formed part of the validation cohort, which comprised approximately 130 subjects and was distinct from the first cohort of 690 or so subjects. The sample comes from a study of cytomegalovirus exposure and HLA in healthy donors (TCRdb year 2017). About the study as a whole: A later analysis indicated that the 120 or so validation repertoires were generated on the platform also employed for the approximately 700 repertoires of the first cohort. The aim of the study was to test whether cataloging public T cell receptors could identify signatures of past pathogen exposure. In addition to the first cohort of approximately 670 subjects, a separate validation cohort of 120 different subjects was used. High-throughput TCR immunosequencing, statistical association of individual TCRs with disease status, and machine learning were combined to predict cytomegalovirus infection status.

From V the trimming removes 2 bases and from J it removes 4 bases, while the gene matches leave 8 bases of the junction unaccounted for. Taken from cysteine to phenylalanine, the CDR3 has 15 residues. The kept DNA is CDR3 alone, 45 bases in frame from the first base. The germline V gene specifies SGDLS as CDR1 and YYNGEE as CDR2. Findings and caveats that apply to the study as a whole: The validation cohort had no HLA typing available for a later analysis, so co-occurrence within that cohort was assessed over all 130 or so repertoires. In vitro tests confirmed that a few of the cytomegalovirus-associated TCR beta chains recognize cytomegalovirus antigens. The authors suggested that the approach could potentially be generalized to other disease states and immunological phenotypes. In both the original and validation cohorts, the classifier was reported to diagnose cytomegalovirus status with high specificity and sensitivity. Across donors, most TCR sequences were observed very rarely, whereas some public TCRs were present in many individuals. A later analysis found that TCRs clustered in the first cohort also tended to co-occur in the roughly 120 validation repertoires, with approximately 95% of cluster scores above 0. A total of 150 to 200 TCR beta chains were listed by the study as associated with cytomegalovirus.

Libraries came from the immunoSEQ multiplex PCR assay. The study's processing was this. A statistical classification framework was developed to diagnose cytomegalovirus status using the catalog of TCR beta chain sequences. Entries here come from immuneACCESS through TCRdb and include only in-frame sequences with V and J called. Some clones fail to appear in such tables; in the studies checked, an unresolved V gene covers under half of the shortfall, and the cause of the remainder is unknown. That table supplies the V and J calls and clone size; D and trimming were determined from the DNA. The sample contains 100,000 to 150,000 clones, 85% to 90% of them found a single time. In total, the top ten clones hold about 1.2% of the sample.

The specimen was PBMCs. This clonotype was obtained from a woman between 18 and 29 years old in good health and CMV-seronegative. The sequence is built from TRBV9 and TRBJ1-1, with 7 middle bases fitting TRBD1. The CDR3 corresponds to CASSVQGQLATEAFF. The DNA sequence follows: TGTGCCAGCAGCGTCCAGGGACAGTTAGCCACTGAAGCTTTCTTT.